This T cell receptor beta chain was documented in a study of blood T cell repertoires in COVID-19. Study information: Donors in the United States, Italy and Spain gave samples during acute or convalescent COVID-19.

Assay used: immunoSEQ multiplex PCR; TCRdb lists only in-frame clones, some missing. Among 30,000 or so clones listed, more than 75% were seen once. V dropped 4 bases and J dropped 4; count of bases not matched to a gene: 6. CDR1 MGHRA and CDR2 YSYEKL come from the germline V gene. The CDR3 spans 14 residues. The chain joins TRBV4-1 to TRBJ1-1, with 7 bases identical to TRBD1. This clonotype originated in an older man with active or convalescent COVID-19. The sample taken for sequencing was peripheral blood. Written as DNA, the CDR3 is TGCGCCAGCAGCCCCCGACAGGGTTTCACTGAAGCTTTCTTT. It yields the protein CASSPRQGFTEAFF.